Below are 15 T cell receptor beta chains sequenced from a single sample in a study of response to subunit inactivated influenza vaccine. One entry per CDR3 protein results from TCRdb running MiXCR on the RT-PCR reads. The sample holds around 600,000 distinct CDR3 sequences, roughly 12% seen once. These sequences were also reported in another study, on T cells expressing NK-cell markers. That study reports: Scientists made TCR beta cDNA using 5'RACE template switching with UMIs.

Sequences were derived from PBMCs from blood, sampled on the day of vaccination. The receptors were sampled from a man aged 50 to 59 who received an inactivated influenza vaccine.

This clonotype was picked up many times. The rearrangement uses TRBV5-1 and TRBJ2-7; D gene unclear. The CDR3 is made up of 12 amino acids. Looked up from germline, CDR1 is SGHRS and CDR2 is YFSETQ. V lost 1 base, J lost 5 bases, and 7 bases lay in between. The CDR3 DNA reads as TGCGCCAGCAGCTTGTTTGCCGACGAGCAGTACTTC. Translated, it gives CASSLFADEQYF.

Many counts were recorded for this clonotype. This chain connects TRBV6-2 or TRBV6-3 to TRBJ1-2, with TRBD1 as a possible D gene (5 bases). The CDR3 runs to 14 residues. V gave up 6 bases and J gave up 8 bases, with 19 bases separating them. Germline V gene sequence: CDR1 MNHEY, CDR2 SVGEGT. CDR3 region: CASRPGGQGGGYTF. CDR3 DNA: TGTGCCAGCAGACCCGGCGGGCAGGGAGGCGGCTACACCTTC.

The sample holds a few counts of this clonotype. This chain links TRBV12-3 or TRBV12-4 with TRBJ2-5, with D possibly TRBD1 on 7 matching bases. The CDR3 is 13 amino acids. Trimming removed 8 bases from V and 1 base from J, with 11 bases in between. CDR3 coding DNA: TGTGCCAGCGGGAGGACAGGCCAAGAGACCCAGTACTTC. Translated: CASGRTGQETQYF.

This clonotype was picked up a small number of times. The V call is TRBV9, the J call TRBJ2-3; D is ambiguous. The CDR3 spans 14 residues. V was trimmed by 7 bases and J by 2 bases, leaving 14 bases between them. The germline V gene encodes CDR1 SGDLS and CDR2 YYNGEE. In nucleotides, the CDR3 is TGTGCCAGCTCAATAGCATCCAACACAGATACGCAGTATTTT. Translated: CASSIASNTDTQYF.

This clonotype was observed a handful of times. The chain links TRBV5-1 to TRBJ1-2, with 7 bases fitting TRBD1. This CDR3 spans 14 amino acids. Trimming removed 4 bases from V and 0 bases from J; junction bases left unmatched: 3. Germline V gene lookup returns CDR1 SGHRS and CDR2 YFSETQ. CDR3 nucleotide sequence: TGCGCCAGCAGCGACGGACAGGCTAACTATGGCTACACCTTC. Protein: CASSDGQANYGYTF.

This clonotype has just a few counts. The CDR3 DNA sequence: TGCAGCGTTGAAGGGGGGGGACAGCTTGGCAATGAGCAGTTCTTC. This gives the protein CSVEGGGQLGNEQFF. The chain uses TRBV29-1 and TRBJ2-1; D possibly uses TRBD1 or TRBD2 (7 bases each). Germline-derived CDR1 and CDR2 are SQVTM and ANQGSEA. The CDR3 extends over 15 amino acids. V was pared by 1 base and J by 6 bases, with 16 bases between.

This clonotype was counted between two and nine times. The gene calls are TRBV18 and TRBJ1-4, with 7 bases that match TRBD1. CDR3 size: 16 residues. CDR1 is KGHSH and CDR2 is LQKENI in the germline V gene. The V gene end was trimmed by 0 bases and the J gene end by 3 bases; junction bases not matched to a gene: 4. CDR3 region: CASSPPMTGPNEKLFF. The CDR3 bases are TGTGCCAGCTCACCACCGATGACAGGGCCTAATGAAAAACTGTTTTTT.

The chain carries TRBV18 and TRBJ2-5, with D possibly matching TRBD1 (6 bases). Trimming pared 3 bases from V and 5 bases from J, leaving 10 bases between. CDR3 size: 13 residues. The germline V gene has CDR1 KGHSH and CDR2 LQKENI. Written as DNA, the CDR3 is TGTGCCAGCTCACCCGGACAGACGGAGACCCAGTACTTC. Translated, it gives CASSPGQTETQYF.

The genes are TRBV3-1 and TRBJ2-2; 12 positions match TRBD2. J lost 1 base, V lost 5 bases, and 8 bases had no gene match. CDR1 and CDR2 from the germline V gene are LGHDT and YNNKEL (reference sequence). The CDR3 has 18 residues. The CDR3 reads CASSKTSGGIQNTGELFF. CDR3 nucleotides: TGTGCCAGCAGCAAAACTAGCGGGGGGATTCAGAACACCGGGGAGCTGTTTTTT.

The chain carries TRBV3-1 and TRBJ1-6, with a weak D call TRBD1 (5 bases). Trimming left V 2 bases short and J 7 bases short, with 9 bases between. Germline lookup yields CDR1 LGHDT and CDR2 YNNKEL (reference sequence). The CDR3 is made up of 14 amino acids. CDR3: CASSQNQGNSPLHF. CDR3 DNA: TGTGCCAGCAGCCAAAATCAGGGAAATTCACCCCTCCACTTT.

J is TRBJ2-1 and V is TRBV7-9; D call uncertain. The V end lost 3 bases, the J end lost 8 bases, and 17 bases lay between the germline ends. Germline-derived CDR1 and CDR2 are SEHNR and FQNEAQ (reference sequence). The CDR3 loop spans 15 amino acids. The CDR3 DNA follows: TGTGCCAGCAGCTTTTCGTCGAGGATTGGGGATGAGCAGTTCTTC. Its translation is CASSFSSRIGDEQFF.

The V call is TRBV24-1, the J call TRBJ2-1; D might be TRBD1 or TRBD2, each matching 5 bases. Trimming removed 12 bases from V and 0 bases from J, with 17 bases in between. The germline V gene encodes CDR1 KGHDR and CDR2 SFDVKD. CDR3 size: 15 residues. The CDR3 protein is CAPPGALDSYNEQFF. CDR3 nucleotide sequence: TGTGCCCCCCCTGGGGCACTAGACTCCTACAATGAGCAGTTCTTC.

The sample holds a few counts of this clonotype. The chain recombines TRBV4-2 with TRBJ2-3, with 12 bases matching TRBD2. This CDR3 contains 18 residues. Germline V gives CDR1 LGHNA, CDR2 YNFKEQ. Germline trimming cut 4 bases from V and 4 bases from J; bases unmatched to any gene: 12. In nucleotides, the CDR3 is TGTGCCAGCAGCCCTCGGCCTAGCGGGAGGGCCGAAGCAGATACGCAGTATTTT. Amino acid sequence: CASSPRPSGRAEADTQYF.

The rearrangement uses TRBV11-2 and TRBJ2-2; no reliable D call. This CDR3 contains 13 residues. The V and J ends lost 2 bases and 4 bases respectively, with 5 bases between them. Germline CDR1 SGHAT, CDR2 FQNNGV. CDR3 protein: CASSLMTTGELFF. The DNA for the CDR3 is TGTGCCAGCAGCTTAATGACCACCGGGGAGCTGTTTTTT.

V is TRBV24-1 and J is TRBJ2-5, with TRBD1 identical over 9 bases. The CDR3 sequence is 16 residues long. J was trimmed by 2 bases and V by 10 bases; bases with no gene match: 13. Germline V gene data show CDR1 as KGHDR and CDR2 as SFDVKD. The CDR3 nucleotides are TGTGCCACGGGATACAGGGGGCGCGAAGGTCAAGAGACCCAGTACTTC. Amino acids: CATGYRGREGQETQYF.